The T cell receptor (beta chain) described here comes from a study of CD8 T cells in Susac syndrome. Germline V gene data show CDR1 as SGHTA and CDR2 as FQGNSA. The CDR3 has 13 amino acids. V lost 1 base and J 10 bases, leaving 13 bases between the germline ends. CD8+ and CD4+ T cells from blood underwent TCR beta sequencing, which was carried out in a high-throughput format. The patients serving as multiple sclerosis controls were treatment-naive. They had stable or active relapsing-remitting disease and fulfilled revised McDonald criteria. cDNA came from around 0.5 to 1 ug RNA primed by random hexamers. TCRdb re-analysed the immunoSEQ multiplex PCR reads in MiXCR, keeping a single row per CDR3 protein. The sample records 200,000 to 250,000 distinct CDR3 sequences, 95% being singletons.

V gene TRBV7-2 combines with J gene TRBJ1-1; weak D call: TRBD1 (5 bases). This sequence originates from a human donor with multiple sclerosis. Sequencing was done on a sample of CD4+ T cells from PBMCs. The CDR3 sequence: CASSLVGSQGAFF. The CDR3 DNA reads TGTGCCAGCAGCTTAGTAGGTTCTCAGGGAGCTTTCTTT.